This T cell receptor beta chain was sequenced in a study of cytomegalovirus exposure and HLA in healthy donors. The CDR3 has 12 amino acids. Germline CDR1 and CDR2: SQVTM and ANQGSEA. V was shortened by 4 bases and J by 5 bases, with 11 bases between the two germline ends. Assay used: immunoSEQ multiplex PCR; TCRdb lists only in-frame clones, some missing. The sample includes some 120,000 clones, more than 70% of them seen just once. Whole-study findings and limits: CMV antigen specificity was confirmed in vitro for a few CMV-associated chains. The authors enumerated around 150 TCR beta chains as linked to cytomegalovirus. First-cohort TCR clusters tended to co-occur in the roughly 130 validation repertoires, a later analysis found.

On this clone itself: Its matching antigen is unknown.

The chain uses TRBV29-1 and TRBJ1-1; D gene ambiguous. The source is a man younger than 45 in good health and CMV-seronegative. The sequencing input was PBMCs. The CDR3: CSVAGVRTEAFF. CDR3 in DNA: TGCAGCGTTGCCGGGGTCAGGACTGAAGCTTTCTTT.